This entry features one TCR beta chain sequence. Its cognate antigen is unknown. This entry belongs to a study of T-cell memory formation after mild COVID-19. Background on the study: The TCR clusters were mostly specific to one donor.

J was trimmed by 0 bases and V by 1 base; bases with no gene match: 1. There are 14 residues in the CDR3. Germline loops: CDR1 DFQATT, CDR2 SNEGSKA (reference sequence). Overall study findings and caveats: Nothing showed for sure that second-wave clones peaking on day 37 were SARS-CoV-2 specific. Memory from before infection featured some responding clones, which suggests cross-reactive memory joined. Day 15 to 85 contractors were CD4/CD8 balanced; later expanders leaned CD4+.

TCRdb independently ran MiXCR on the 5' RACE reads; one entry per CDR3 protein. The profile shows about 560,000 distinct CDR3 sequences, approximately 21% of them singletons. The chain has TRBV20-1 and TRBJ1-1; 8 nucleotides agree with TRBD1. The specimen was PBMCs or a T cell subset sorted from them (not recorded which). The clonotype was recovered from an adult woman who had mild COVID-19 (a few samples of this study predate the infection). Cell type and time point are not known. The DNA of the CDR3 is TGCAGTGCTAGAGTGACAGGGGTGAACACTGAAGCTTTCTTT. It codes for CSARVTGVNTEAFF.